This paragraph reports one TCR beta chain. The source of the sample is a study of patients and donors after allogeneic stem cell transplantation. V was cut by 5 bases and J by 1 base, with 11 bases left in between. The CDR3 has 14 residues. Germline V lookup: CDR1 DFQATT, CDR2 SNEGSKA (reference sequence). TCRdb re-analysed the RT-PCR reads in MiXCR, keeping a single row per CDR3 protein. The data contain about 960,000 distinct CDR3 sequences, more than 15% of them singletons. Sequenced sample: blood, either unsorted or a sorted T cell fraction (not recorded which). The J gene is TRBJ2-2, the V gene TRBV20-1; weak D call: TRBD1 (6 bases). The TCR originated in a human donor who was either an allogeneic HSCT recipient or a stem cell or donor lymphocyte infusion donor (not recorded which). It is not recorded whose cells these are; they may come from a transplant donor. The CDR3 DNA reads TGCAGTGCTCATGAGGGACAGAACACCGGGGAGCTGTTTTTT. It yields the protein CSAHEGQNTGELFF.